The clone carrying this T cell receptor (beta chain) has a count of ten or more. This sample was included in a study of T cells in Graves' hyperthyroidism and ophthalmopathy. From germline, CDR1 is MNHEY and CDR2 SVGAGI. V was pared by 0 bases and J by 5 bases, with 14 bases between. This CDR3 is built from 15 residues. RNA transcripts served as the template for amplifying TCR beta CDR3 regions. HTBI primers drove first-round RT-PCR of the TCR CDR3. A single record per CDR3 protein comes from TCRdb applying MiXCR to the multiplex PCR reads. The sample records roughly 740,000 distinct CDR3 sequences, around 15% being singletons.

This chain uses TRBV6-5 with TRBJ2-7, with D possibly being TRBD1 or TRBD2 (5 bases each). This receptor was identified in a man aged 18 to 29 with Graves' hyperthyroidism. The sample consisted of blood. CDR3 region: CASSYSGPAADEQYF. The DNA of the CDR3 is TGTGCCAGCAGTTACTCGGGACCCGCCGCCGACGAGCAGTACTTC.